This T cell receptor (beta chain) was sequenced in a study of T-cell reconstitution after alpha-beta-depleted transplantation in children. The table lists this clonotype with a few counts. There are 14 residues in the CDR3. V dropped 6 bases and J dropped 1 base, with 12 bases sitting between them. Germline V lookup: CDR1 MNHEY, CDR2 SMNVEV (reference sequence). During its preparation, the TCRbeta library received unique molecular identifiers. One entry per CDR3 protein results from TCRdb running MiXCR on the PCR reads. The sample shows a few hundred thousand distinct CDR3 sequences, around 20% of them seen only once.

This receptor was identified in a human donor who donated a stem cell graft to a child with acute lymphoblastic leukemia. The J gene is TRBJ1-1, the V gene TRBV27; tentatively, D is TRBD1 (5 bases). Sample: PBMCs from the stem cell graft donor, taken from the stem cell graft. This chain's CDR3 is CASSLGVTNTEAFF. In DNA, the CDR3 is TGTGCCAGCAGCCTAGGGGTGACGAACACTGAAGCTTTCTTT.